The 10 T cell receptor beta chains in this list originate from one sample, sequenced in a study of blood T cell repertoires in COVID-19 (TCRdb year 2020). Library generation was performed with the immunoSEQ multiplex PCR assay. The table comes from immuneACCESS by way of TCRdb, which keeps in-frame sequences with V and J called. Part of the clones is missing from these tables; in studies checked, under half for an unresolved V gene and the rest for unknown reasons. The sample contains 65,000 to 90,000 clones, 88% of them found a single time. Approximately 4.8% of the sample goes to the ten largest clones. Sequencing input: peripheral blood. The source of these receptors is a human donor in a cohort sampled during active COVID-19.

This clone was counted once. V usage is TRBV4-1 and J usage is TRBJ2-4; D unresolved. V dropped 1 base and J dropped 2 bases, with 6 bases sitting between them. The CDR3 totals 14 residues. Germline CDR1 and CDR2: MGHRA and YSYEKL. In DNA, the CDR3 is TGCGCCAGCAGCCAAGGCGGCCCCAAAAACATTCAGTACTTC. Amino acids: CASSQGGPKNIQYF.

The chain couples TRBV24-1 to TRBJ2-7, with TRBD1 identical over 8 bases. CDR3 length: 15 amino acids. Looked up from germline, CDR1 is KGHDR and CDR2 is SFDVKD. V lost 6 bases and J lost 1; bases outside the gene matches: 7. CDR3 nucleotide sequence: TGTGCCACCAGTCCCCCGGGACAGGCGTCCTACGAGCAGTACTTC. It yields the protein CATSPPGQASYEQYF.

The chain has TRBV30 and TRBJ2-7, with 8 nucleotides matching TRBD2. Germline V CDR1 and CDR2: GTSNPN, SVGIG (reference sequence). The V gene end was trimmed by 4 bases and the J gene end by 2 bases; junction bases not matched to a gene: 7. This CDR3 is built from 14 residues. CDR3 in amino acids: CAWTAGTRPYEQYF. DNA of the CDR3: TGTGCCTGGACCGCCGGGACTAGGCCCTACGAGCAGTACTTC.

For this clone: This CDR3 is also generated by other DNA sequences in the sample. V usage is TRBV7-2 and J usage is TRBJ2-1; D ambiguous. The CDR3 loop spans 14 amino acids. CDR1 SGHTA and CDR2 FQGNSA come from the germline V gene. Trimming removed 1 base from V and 3 bases from J, with 7 bases in between. CDR3 coding DNA: TGTGCCAGCAGCTTAGTATCTCTCTACAATGAGCAGTTCTTC. Its protein is CASSLVSLYNEQFF.

The genes are TRBV7-2 and TRBJ2-4; D is unresolved. CDR1 and CDR2 (germline): SGHTA, FQGNSA. The germline V and J ends were trimmed by 6 bases and 2 bases, with 8 bases remaining between them. This CDR3 comprises 13 residues. CDR3 region: CASRLPSKNIQYF. The CDR3 bases are TGTGCCAGCAGACTGCCTTCCAAAAACATTCAGTACTTC. Supplemented by reference TRBV7-2 and TRBJ2-4, the full variable domain reads GAGVSQSPSNKVTEKGKDVELRCDPISGHTALYWYRQSLGQGLEFLIYFQGNSAPDKSGLPSDRFSAERTGGSVSTLTIQRTQQEDSAVYLCASRLPSKNIQYFGAGTRLSVL.

V is TRBV7-9 and J is TRBJ2-2; the match to TRBD1 covers 10 bases. Germline V gives CDR1 SEHNR, CDR2 FQNEAQ (reference sequence). V dropped 4 bases and J dropped 3; count of bases not matched to a gene: 5. The CDR3 has 16 residues. CDR3 DNA: TGTGCCAGCAGCTCGTCCGGGACAGGGGACACCGGGGAGCTGTTTTTT. The encoded protein is CASSSSGTGDTGELFF.

In nucleotides, the CDR3 is TGCGCCAGCAGCTCCGGACTAGCGGGGCCCAATGAGCAGTTCTTC. It translates to CASSSGLAGPNEQFF. The chain joins TRBV5-1 to TRBJ2-1; 12 bases fit TRBD2. Germline CDR1 is SGHRS and CDR2 is YFSETQ. Losses at the gene ends were 3 bases for V and 6 bases for J; bases not matched to a gene: 4. The CDR3 has 15 amino acids.

This clone was counted between two and nine times. CDR3 coding DNA: TGCGCCAGCAGCCTGGGGGCCGGCGACGAGCAGTACTTC. This translates into CASSLGAGDEQYF. This chain connects TRBV5-1 to TRBJ2-7; the D gene is possibly TRBD1 (6 bases). V lost 4 bases, J lost 5 bases, and 13 bases lay in between. This CDR3 spans 13 amino acids. CDR1 is SGHRS, CDR2 YFSETQ, per germline. Full variable domain (rest looked up from reference TRBV5-1 and TRBJ2-7): KAGVTQTPRYLIKTRGQQVTLSCSPISGHRSVSWYQQTPGQGLQFLFEYFSETQRNKGNFPGRFSGRQFSNSRSEMNVSTLELGDSALYLCASSLGAGDEQYFGPGTRLTVT.

J is TRBJ2-7 and V is TRBV11-3; TRBD2 is a possible D gene (5 bases). The germline CDR1 and CDR2 sequences are SGHNT and YENEEA. The CDR3 length is 14 residues. Trimming removed 6 bases at V and 3 bases at J, with 15 bases between. CDR3 region: CASRKSEEDYEQYF. The CDR3 coding sequence is TGTGCCAGCAGGAAATCGGAGGAGGACTACGAGCAGTACTTC.

The chain recombines TRBV10-3 with TRBJ2-4; 7 bases are shared with TRBD2. This CDR3 has 12 residues. Germline loops: CDR1 ENHRY, CDR2 SYGVKD. With 10 bases clipped from V and 6 bases from J, the junction kept 6 bases outside the gene matches. Here the CDR3 DNA reads TGTGCCACGGGGGAGGGATTAAACATTCAGTACTTC. Its translation is CATGEGLNIQYF.